This entry features one T cell receptor (beta chain) sequence. This entry comes from a study of blood T cell repertoires in COVID-19. Across the whole study: Specimens from acute and convalescent COVID-19 originated in the United States, Italy and Spain. In each case, the material was cDNA or gDNA derived from T cells, B-cell-depleted T cells, or PBMCs.

Source study methods: Estimation of nucleated cell counts was performed using reference gene primer amplification. Generated by immunoSEQ multiplex PCR, the TCRdb table keeps only in-frame clones and is missing some. That table supplies the V and J calls and clone size; D and trimming were determined from the DNA. The sample lists some 250,000 clones, 65% to 85% occurring once. Per germline, CDR1 LNHNV and CDR2 YYDKDF (reference sequence). Trimming took 3 bases from V and 8 from J, leaving 19 bases between them. The CDR3 totals 15 residues. Specimen: peripheral blood. V and J are TRBV15 and TRBJ1-2; no definite D call. This receptor was identified in a man in his forties with active or convalescent COVID-19. The CDR3 sequence is CATSRELAVPGGYTF. In DNA form, the CDR3 reads TGTGCCACCAGCAGGGAACTCGCTGTTCCCGGGGGCTACACCTTC.